Following are 32 T cell receptor beta chains from one sample sequenced in a study of sequential checkpoint blockade in melanoma. The protocol was immunoSEQ multiplex PCR, while the TCRdb copy is restricted to in-frame clones and leaves out a portion. The sample includes some 10,000 clones, 77% of them seen just once. The treatment denotes: randomized to nivolumab then ipilimumab (arm A) or the reverse (arm B). The material was CD8+ T cells sorted from blood (inferred from file names), obtained from a patient given nivolumab and ipilimumab in sequence. Receptors were obtained from a human donor with melanoma.

V usage is TRBV19 and J usage is TRBJ2-7; no clear D gene. This CDR3 comprises 13 residues. CDR1 and CDR2 from the germline V gene are LNHDA and SQIVND (reference sequence). Trimming took 5 bases from V and 4 from J, leaving 12 bases between them. The DNA of the CDR3 is TGTGCCAGTAGTCCCAGGAATAGGTACGAGCAGTACTTC. Translating it yields CASSPRNRYEQYF.

V gene TRBV21-1 combines with J gene TRBJ2-7; the table names TRBD2, a call not compared with the DNA. TRBV21-1 is tagged as a pseudogene. The CDR3 length is 15 residues. The CDR3 spells CASSRELAGLYEQYF. CDR3 coding DNA: TGTGCCAGCAGTAGAGAACTAGCGGGGCTCTACGAGCAGTACTTC.

The genes are TRBV5-4 and TRBJ1-4, with D possibly being TRBD1 (6 bases). The V end lost 2 bases, the J end lost 2 bases, and 7 bases lay between the germline ends. CDR3 length: 14 residues. The V gene's germline CDR1 is SGHNT and CDR2 YYREEE (reference sequence). This CDR3 reads CASSLRGTNEKLFF. The CDR3 DNA follows: TGTGCCAGCAGCTTAAGGGGGACTAATGAAAAACTGTTTTTT.

The V gene is TRBV21-1, the J gene TRBJ2-5; the D segment call TRBD2 is taken from the table without a DNA check. TRBV21-1 constitutes a pseudogene. CDR3 size: 16 residues. The CDR3 nucleotides read TGTGCCAGCAGCAAAGCGAACGAGGGGAGGGGAGAGACCCAGTACTTC. Residues: CASSKANEGRGETQYF.

This clone was seen a single time. This rearrangement joins TRBV9 to TRBJ2-3; 8 bases line up with TRBD2. Germline V gives CDR1 SGDLS, CDR2 YYNGEE. V lost 4 bases and J lost 4; bases outside the gene matches: 11. The CDR3 sequence is 16 residues long. DNA for the CDR3: TGTGCCAGCAGCCACCATGGGAGCGGGAGCCCAGATACGCAGTATTTT. The encoded protein is CASSHHGSGSPDTQYF.

This chain joins TRBV27 and TRBJ2-7; 10 bases line up with TRBD1. Losses at the gene ends were 6 bases for V and 4 bases for J; bases not matched to a gene: 3. Germline lookup yields CDR1 MNHEY and CDR2 SMNVEV (reference sequence). The CDR3 runs to 13 residues. DNA of the CDR3: TGTGCCAGCAGAGGACAGGGGGAGTACGAGCAGTACTTC. It codes for CASRGQGEYEQYF.

Details on this clone: Other DNA sequences in this sample translate to the same CDR3. The chain is built from TRBV29-1 and TRBJ1-1, with 8 bases lining up with TRBD1. In germline, CDR1 is SQVTM, CDR2 ANQGSEA. The CDR3 extends over 13 amino acids. V dropped 6 bases and J dropped 1; count of bases not matched to a gene: 4. The CDR3 DNA is TGCAGCGTCACGGGACAGGCGAACACTGAAGCTTTCTTT. Protein product: CSVTGQANTEAFF. Full variable domain (missing parts from reference TRBV29-1 and TRBJ1-1): SAVISQKPSRDICQRGTSLTIQCQVDSQVTMMFWYRQQPGQSLTLIATANQGSEATYESGFVIDKFPISRPNLTFSTLTVSNMSPEDSSIYLCSVTGQANTEAFFGQGTRLTVV.

The V and J genes are TRBV4-1 and TRBJ1-2, with D hard to call. V was cut by 1 base and J by 4 bases, with 7 bases left in between. Germline CDR1 and CDR2: MGHRA and YSYEKL. This CDR3 is built from 13 residues. CDR3 loop: CASSQGGLYGYTF. Written as DNA, the CDR3 is TGCGCCAGCAGCCAAGGAGGTCTCTATGGCTACACCTTC.

The genes are TRBV11-3 and TRBJ2-7, with 8 bases lining up with TRBD1. The CDR3 is made up of 16 amino acids. From germline, CDR1 is SGHNT and CDR2 YENEEA. After removal of 4 bases from V and 3 bases from J, the junction contained 11 bases not matched to a gene. CDR3 loop: CASSSGRGTGGYEQYF. For the CDR3, the DNA is TGTGCCAGCAGCTCAGGCCGGGGGACAGGAGGCTACGAGCAGTACTTC.

The chain recombines TRBV4-1 with TRBJ2-7; TRBD2 matches at 12 bases. The CDR3 spans 15 residues. Germline-derived CDR1 and CDR2 are MGHRA and YSYEKL. Unmatched junction bases numbered 2, after V lost 3 bases and J lost 2 bases. The CDR3 is CASSHGLAGPYEQYF. The CDR3 nucleotides are TGCGCCAGCAGCCACGGACTAGCGGGACCCTACGAGCAGTACTTC.

The chain is built from TRBV10-3 and TRBJ1-1, with D possibly being TRBD1 (6 bases). V dropped 0 bases and J dropped 4 bases, with 9 bases sitting between them. The CDR3 has 14 residues. From germline, CDR1 is ENHRY and CDR2 SYGVKD. The CDR3 region is CAISESQGSTEAFF. The CDR3 nucleotides read TGTGCCATCAGTGAGTCGCAGGGGAGCACTGAAGCTTTCTTT.

The genes are TRBV7-2 and TRBJ1-5, with 10 bases matching TRBD1. Germline V gene data show CDR1 as SGHTA and CDR2 as FQGNSA. The junction had 4 bases not matched to a gene; V was cut back by 5 bases and J by 6 bases. This CDR3 is built from 14 residues. The CDR3 nucleotides are TGTGCCAGCAGCGCAGGGACAGGGGTTCAGCCCCAGCATTTT. It translates to CASSAGTGVQPQHF.

The J gene is TRBJ1-5, the V gene TRBV4-1; 9 bases align to TRBD1. V lost 5 bases and J lost 4; bases outside the gene matches: 9. From germline, CDR1 is MGHRA and CDR2 YSYEKL. The CDR3 loop spans 16 amino acids. The CDR3 protein is CASSEPHRGPNQPQHF. The CDR3, as DNA: TGCGCCAGCAGCGAGCCTCACAGGGGGCCGAATCAGCCCCAGCATTTT.

This clone was seen a few times. The V call is TRBV9, the J call TRBJ2-3; 12 bases line up with TRBD2. Per germline, CDR1 SGDLS and CDR2 YYNGEE. The V and J ends lost 0 bases and 0 bases, in that order; junction bases with no gene match: 5. The CDR3 has 18 residues. CDR3 in amino acids: CASSVAVGTSGSTDTQYF. In DNA, the CDR3 is TGTGCCAGCAGCGTAGCGGTTGGGACTAGCGGGAGCACAGATACGCAGTATTTT. The whole variable domain, filled in from reference TRBV9 and TRBJ2-3, reads DSGVTQTPKHLITATGQRVTLRCSPRSGDLSVYWYQQSLDQGLQFLIQYYNGEERAKGNILERFSAQQFPDLHSELNLSSLELGDSALYFCASSVAVGTSGSTDTQYFGPGTRLTVL.

The chain uses TRBV11-2 and TRBJ1-5, with D unclear. Germline V gene lookup returns CDR1 SGHAT and CDR2 FQNNGV. CDR3 length equals 15 residues. The V end lost 0 bases, the J end lost 4 bases, and 10 bases lay between the germline ends. The CDR3, as DNA: TGTGCCAGCAGCTTAGAAGTCTCCGGTAATCAGCCCCAGCATTTT. Protein sequence: CASSLEVSGNQPQHF.

The chain recombines TRBV7-6 with TRBJ2-5; 8 bases fit TRBD2. Gene TRBJ2-7 matches the end of the DNA better, so the J call may be wrong. Per the germline V gene, CDR1 is SGHVS and CDR2 is FNYEAQ. CDR3 size: 15 residues. The CDR3 nucleotides are TGTGCCAGCAGCTCTCCCGGGGGGGTGCCCGGCGAGCAGTACTTC. Translation gives CASSSPGGVPGEQYF.

This rearrangement joins TRBV29-1 to TRBJ2-1; 9 nucleotides align to TRBD2. The J segment lost 4 bases and the V segment lost 6 bases, leaving 4 bases of the junction unmatched. Germline loops: CDR1 SQVTM, CDR2 ANQGSEA. This CDR3 has 13 residues. CDR3 amino acids: CSVQREEYNEQFF. The CDR3 region has the DNA TGCAGCGTGCAGCGGGAGGAATACAATGAGCAGTTCTTC.

This clone was found once. The chain couples TRBV27 to TRBJ1-1; 11 nucleotides match TRBD1. V was clipped by 6 bases and J by 5 bases; unmatched bases: 5. This CDR3 is built from 14 residues. Germline V gene data show CDR1 as MNHEY and CDR2 as SMNVEV (reference sequence). As DNA, the CDR3 is TGTGCCAGCAGGGGACAGGGGGGGAGAACTGAAGCTTTCTTT. Its protein product is CASRGQGGRTEAFF.

The gene calls are TRBV9 and TRBJ2-5; D perhaps matches TRBD1 (6 bases). Germline V CDR1 and CDR2: SGDLS, YYNGEE. The CDR3 spans 13 residues. With 3 bases removed from V and 1 base from J, the gap between germline ends came to 7 bases. CDR3 DNA sequence: TGTGCCAGCAGCGGACAGGTCCAAGAGACCCAGTACTTC. Translating gives CASSGQVQETQYF.

The chain has TRBV27 and TRBJ1-1; no definite D call. This CDR3 spans 13 amino acids. From germline, CDR1 is MNHEY and CDR2 SMNVEV (reference sequence). Trimming removed 1 base at V and 4 bases at J, with 7 bases between. The CDR3: CASSLYRFTEAFF. CDR3 bases: TGTGCCAGCAGTTTATATCGGTTCACTGAAGCTTTCTTT.

The chain employs TRBV30 and TRBJ1-6; 7 bases line up with TRBD1. The trim removed 4 bases at V and 10 bases at J, leaving 4 bases unmatched. From germline, CDR1 is GTSNPN and CDR2 SVGIG (reference sequence). The CDR3 is 12 amino acids. The CDR3 bases are TGTGCCTGGAAGGGGGCCGGGTCACCCCTCCACTTT. This sequence encodes CAWKGAGSPLHF.

The chain links TRBV19 to TRBJ2-7, with 8 bases fitting TRBD1. The CDR3 is 14 amino acids. J lost 5 bases, V lost 3 bases, and 6 bases had no gene match. Per the germline V gene, CDR1 is LNHDA and CDR2 is SQIVND (reference sequence). DNA for the CDR3: TGTGCCAGTAGTATTCTTGGACAGGGAGACGAGCAGTACTTC. It specifies CASSILGQGDEQYF.

The V gene is TRBV6-5, the J gene TRBJ2-2, with TRBD2 identical over 8 bases. Germline V gene lookup returns CDR1 MNHEY and CDR2 SVGAGI. The CDR3 runs 15 residues. V dropped 4 bases and J dropped 5; count of bases not matched to a gene: 6. The DNA of the CDR3 is TGTGCCAGCAGTTTGGGCGGGAGGAGAACCGGGGAGCTGTTTTTT. Encoded protein: CASSLGGRRTGELFF.

Here the CDR3 DNA reads TGTGCCAGCAGTTTATTGGGCCAGGATGAAAAACTGTTTTTT. Translated: CASSLLGQDEKLFF. The gene calls are TRBV27 and TRBJ1-4; D remains ambiguous. This CDR3 is 14 amino acids long. The V gene lost 1 base and the J gene lost 6 bases, with 9 bases spanning the gap. The germline V gene encodes CDR1 MNHEY and CDR2 SMNVEV (reference sequence).

The sample holds one count of this clone. This chain connects TRBV7-8 to TRBJ2-7, with 9 bases aligning to TRBD1. There are 14 residues in the CDR3. Per the germline V gene, CDR1 is SGHVS and CDR2 is FQNEAQ. With 5 bases clipped from V and 2 bases from J, the junction kept 4 bases outside the gene matches. The CDR3 DNA sequence: TGTGCCAGCAGCCCCGGGACAGGGACCTACGAGCAGTACTTC. Amino acids: CASSPGTGTYEQYF.

V is TRBV29-1 and J is TRBJ2-3; D remains ambiguous. The CDR3 is 14 amino acids. V was pared by 3 bases and J by 0 bases, with 10 bases between. CDR1 is SQVTM, CDR2 ANQGSEA, per germline. This CDR3 is CSVELVVSTDTQYF. Written as DNA, the CDR3 is TGCAGCGTTGAGCTGGTAGTGAGCACAGATACGCAGTATTTT.

The V gene is TRBV27, the J gene TRBJ1-2; the match to TRBD1 covers 12 bases. The J segment lost 4 bases and the V segment lost 2 bases, leaving 2 bases of the junction unmatched. Germline values: CDR1 MNHEY, CDR2 SMNVEV (reference sequence). There are 15 residues in the CDR3. Here the CDR3 reads CASSLRGQGAYGYTF. CDR3 coding DNA: TGTGCCAGCAGTTTACGGGGACAGGGGGCCTATGGCTACACCTTC.

V usage is TRBV11-2 and J usage is TRBJ1-1, with D perhaps matching TRBD1 (5 bases). CDR1 is SGHAT, CDR2 FQNNGV, per germline. This CDR3 comprises 15 residues. V lost 4 bases and J lost 0, with 12 bases in between. Written as DNA, the CDR3 is TGTGCCAGCAGCTCAAACAGGACCATGAACACTGAAGCTTTCTTT. Amino acids: CASSSNRTMNTEAFF. Full variable domain (outside the CDR3, taken from reference TRBV11-2 and TRBJ1-1): EAGVAQSPRYKIIEKRQSVAFWCNPISGHATLYWYQQILGQGPKLLIQFQNNGVVDDSQLPKDRFSAERLKGVDSTLKIQPAKLEDSAVYLCASSSNRTMNTEAFFGQGTRLTVV.

This chain connects TRBV6-5 to TRBJ2-5; TRBD1 matches 8 bases. The better agreement between TRBJ2-7 and the DNA end casts doubt on the J call. CDR3 length: 13 residues. Germline V gene data show CDR1 as MNHEY and CDR2 as SVGAGI. CDR3 sequence reads: CASSTDRAYEQYF. CDR3 nucleotide sequence: TGTGCCAGCAGCACGGACAGGGCCTACGAGCAGTACTTC.

The chain joins TRBV5-1 to TRBJ2-5; D remains ambiguous. This CDR3 is 11 amino acids long. Trimming took off 3 bases at V and 7 bases at J, with 7 bases between the two ends. CDR1 SGHRS and CDR2 YFSETQ come from the germline V gene. The CDR3 DNA reads as TGCGCCAGCAGCTCCCCCGGGACCCAGTACTTC. Translation gives CASSSPGTQYF. Combining the CDR3 with reference TRBV5-1 and TRBJ2-5 gives the whole variable domain KAGVTQTPRYLIKTRGQQVTLSCSPISGHRSVSWYQQTPGQGLQFLFEYFSETQRNKGNFPGRFSGRQFSNSRSEMNVSTLELGDSALYLCASSSPGTQYFGPGTRLLVL.

The CDR3 coding sequence is TGTGCCAGCAGCCCTGGGACAGGGGGCGGATACGAGCAGTACTTC. Translation gives CASSPGTGGGYEQYF. The J gene is TRBJ2-7, the V gene TRBV11-2; TRBD1 matches 12 bases. The CDR3 contains 15 residues. Germline V CDR1 and CDR2: SGHAT, FQNNGV. V shed 5 bases and J 4 bases; nucleotides not matched to a gene: 6.

This chain links TRBV27 with TRBJ1-2; no reliable D call. V shed 4 bases and J shed 2 bases, with 14 bases lying between them. CDR3 length: 15 residues. From germline, CDR1 is MNHEY and CDR2 SMNVEV (reference sequence). CDR3: CASSSLPGDNYGYTF. Written as DNA, the CDR3 is TGTGCCAGCAGTTCCCTCCCGGGAGACAACTATGGCTACACCTTC.